This entry lists 26 T cell receptor beta chains sequenced from one sample in a study of blood T cells in healthy people across ages. The authors ran a second PCR of 7 to 11 cycles using a sample-barcoded 5' primer and a J-beta primer mix. TCRdb ran MiXCR on the 5' RACE reads and lists one entry per CDR3 protein. In the table there are hundreds of thousands of distinct CDR3 sequences, more than 20% of which are singletons. Input material: blood. These TCRs come from a man between 65 and 85 years old in good health.

The chain carries TRBV6-5 and TRBJ1-1; TRBD1 is a possible D gene (6 bases). Trimming pared 7 bases from V and 4 bases from J, leaving 16 bases between. CDR3 length equals 14 residues. The germline gives CDR1 MNHEY, CDR2 SVGAGI. CDR3 amino acids: CASTGGGIVTEAFF. In nucleotides, the CDR3 is TGTGCCAGCACGGGTGGGGGCATCGTCACTGAAGCTTTCTTT.

The chain joins TRBV7-9 to TRBJ2-5; TRBD2 is a possible D gene (6 bases). The assigned J gene may be wrong: the sequence end matches TRBJ2-1 better. The CDR3 is made up of 15 amino acids. Germline values: CDR1 SEHNR, CDR2 FQNEAQ (reference sequence). The CDR3 sequence is CASSLAGGLLDEQFF. As DNA, the CDR3 is TGTGCCAGCAGCTTAGCGGGAGGCCTTTTGGATGAGCAGTTCTTC.

This chain links TRBV7-9 with TRBJ1-6; TRBD1 matches 8 bases. CDR1 is SEHNR, CDR2 FQNEAQ, per germline (reference sequence). V was pared by 0 bases and J by 1 base, with 5 bases of the junction left unmatched. The CDR3 sequence is 18 residues long. CDR3 sequence (DNA): TGTGCCAGCAGCTTAGCGTGGCAGGGGGCTTCCTATAATTCACCCCTCCACTTT. Protein sequence: CASSLAWQGASYNSPLHF. The full variable domain, in which reference TRBV7-9 and TRBJ1-6 provide the parts outside the CDR3, is DTGVSQNPRHKITKRGQNVTFRCDPISEHNRLYWYRQTLGQGPEFLTYFQNEAQLEKSRLLSDRFSAERPKGSFSTLEIQRTEQGDSAMYLCASSLAWQGASYNSPLHFGNGTRLTVT.

This clonotype was observed a few times. V is TRBV6-5 and J is TRBJ2-2; no reliable D call. The CDR3 runs 14 residues. Trimming took off 4 bases at V and 3 bases at J, with 9 bases between the two ends. The germline gives CDR1 MNHEY, CDR2 SVGAGI. The CDR3 coding sequence is TGTGCCAGCAGTTTCTACAGACACACCGGGGAGCTGTTTTTT. This encodes CASSFYRHTGELFF.

The chain joins TRBV7-8 to TRBJ2-2; D might be TRBD2 (6 bases). V lost 3 bases, J lost 4 bases, and 15 bases lay in between. The CDR3 totals 16 residues. Germline CDR1 is SGHVS and CDR2 is FQNEAQ. The CDR3 spells CASSFPAAGATGELFF. The CDR3 nucleotides read TGTGCCAGCAGCTTTCCGGCAGCGGGTGCCACCGGGGAGCTGTTTTTT. Based on the CDR3 plus reference TRBV7-8 and TRBJ2-2, the full variable domain is GAGVSQSPRYKVAKRGQDVALRCDPISGHVSLFWYQQALGQGPEFLTYFQNEAQLDKSGLPSDRFFAERPEGSVSTLKIQRTQQEDSAVYLCASSFPAAGATGELFFGEGSRLTVL.

This clonotype was picked up a small number of times. The CDR3 loop is CAWSVPATNEKLFF. CDR3 coding DNA: TGTGCCTGGAGTGTACCGGCAACTAATGAAAAACTGTTTTTT. The chain joins TRBV30 to TRBJ1-4; D remains ambiguous. The CDR3 covers 14 residues. The germline CDR1 and CDR2 sequences are GTSNPN and SVGIG (reference sequence). Trimming took 0 bases from V and 0 from J, leaving 5 bases between them.

The chain couples TRBV13 to TRBJ2-7; 8 bases are a match to TRBD1. Germline V lookup: CDR1 PRHDT, CDR2 FYEKMQ (reference sequence). The V gene end was trimmed by 5 bases and the J gene end by 2 bases; junction bases not matched to a gene: 8. The CDR3 totals 15 residues. The CDR3 loop reads CASSGTGTGPYEQYF. CDR3 nucleotides: TGTGCCAGCAGCGGAACCGGGACAGGCCCCTACGAGCAGTACTTC.

This clonotype was seen repeatedly, ten times or more. This chain uses TRBV3-1 with TRBJ2-5, with 8 bases that match TRBD1. Germline CDR1 is LGHDT and CDR2 is YNNKEL (reference sequence). V trimming: 1 base; J trimming: 5 bases; junction bases outside the gene matches: 3. CDR3 size: 14 residues. The CDR3 DNA reads TGTGCCAGCAGCCAAGCGGGACAGGACGAGACCCAGTACTTC. This sequence encodes CASSQAGQDETQYF.

This clonotype has only a few counts. This chain uses TRBV7-9 with TRBJ2-7; D perhaps matches TRBD1 (6 bases). Germline V gene sequence: CDR1 SEHNR, CDR2 FQNEAQ (reference sequence). The CDR3 spans 15 residues. Trimming took off 5 bases at V and 3 bases at J, with 17 bases between the two ends. Here the CDR3 reads CASSRTDSFGYEQYF. In DNA, the CDR3 is TGTGCCAGCAGCCGAACGGACAGCTTCGGCTACGAGCAGTACTTC.

The chain carries TRBV6-1 and TRBJ2-5; 9 nucleotides line up with TRBD1. Germline V gene lookup returns CDR1 MNHNS and CDR2 SASEGT. This CDR3 spans 15 amino acids. V lost 7 bases, J lost 5 bases, and 11 bases stayed unmatched. The CDR3: CASTRPGQGYETQYF. The CDR3 nucleotides are TGTGCCAGCACCCGACCGGGACAGGGATATGAGACCCAGTACTTC.

On this clonotype itself: The junction shows a germline mismatch at one end, possibly a read error. The chain recombines TRBV6-1 with TRBJ2-4; 7 bases are shared with TRBD1. The CDR3 covers 15 residues. Germline loops: CDR1 MNHNS, CDR2 SASEGT. This chain's CDR3 is CASSEAGTAENIQYF. The CDR3 DNA follows: TGTGCCAGCAGTGAAGCCGGGACAGCCGAAAACATTCAGTACTTC.

The chain recombines TRBV6-6 with TRBJ2-1; a weak D match, TRBD2 (6 bases). Trimming pared 7 bases from V and 6 bases from J, leaving 16 bases between. The germline V gene encodes CDR1 MNHNY and CDR2 SVGAGI (reference sequence). This CDR3 region has 14 residues. CDR3 loop: CASTRGKIANEQFF. The CDR3 DNA reads TGTGCCAGCACTCGCGGGAAGATAGCCAATGAGCAGTTCTTC.

This chain uses TRBV14 with TRBJ2-1, with 9 positions matching TRBD1. Germline CDR1 and CDR2: SGHDN and FVKESK. The CDR3 totals 14 residues. Trimming cost V 8 bases and J 7 bases; bases outside gene matches: 9. The DNA for the CDR3 is TGTGCCAGCCGCGACCGGGACAGGGTTAATGAGCAGTTCTTC. Its protein is CASRDRDRVNEQFF.

This clonotype turned up a few times. V gene TRBV3-1 combines with J gene TRBJ1-2; unclear D gene. CDR1 and CDR2 from the germline V gene are LGHDT and YNNKEL (reference sequence). The CDR3 loop spans 13 amino acids. V was pared by 0 bases and J by 5 bases, with 7 bases between. CDR3 region: CASSQDAVYGYTF. In DNA, the CDR3 is TGTGCCAGCAGCCAAGATGCTGTGTATGGCTACACCTTC.

This clonotype was seen more than once but under ten times. This chain links TRBV20-1 with TRBJ2-7; a possible D gene is TRBD2 (7 bases). Trimming left V 4 bases short and J 2 bases short, with 12 bases between. Germline V gives CDR1 DFQATT, CDR2 SNEGSKA (reference sequence). The CDR3 runs to 13 residues. The CDR3 reads CSAKGRGTYEQYF. The CDR3 bases are TGCAGTGCTAAGGGGAGGGGGACCTACGAGCAGTACTTC.

This clonotype has more than one count but fewer than ten. CDR3 nucleotides: TGTGCCAGCAGCTCCAAACGGGGGTTGGTTGAAGCTTTCTTT. Its protein is CASSSKRGLVEAFF. This chain joins TRBV12-3 or TRBV12-4 and TRBJ1-1; a weak D match, TRBD1 (5 bases). This CDR3 region has 14 residues. V was trimmed by 6 bases and J by 7 bases, leaving 18 bases between them.

This clonotype appeared a few times. The V gene is TRBV20-1, the J gene TRBJ1-6; D gene ambiguous. The CDR3 sequence is 15 residues long. V dropped 6 bases and J dropped 0 bases, with 12 bases sitting between them. In germline, CDR1 is DFQATT, CDR2 SNEGSKA (reference sequence). The CDR3 DNA sequence: TGCAGTGCGAGGCTAGAAAGCTCCTATAATTCACCCCTCCACTTT. Amino acids: CSARLESSYNSPLHF.

CDR3 nucleotides: TGCAGCGCCCCAGAGAAGGTGAATGAGCAGTTCTTC. Amino acids: CSAPEKVNEQFF. The genes are TRBV29-1 and TRBJ2-5; no clear D. The DNA end is more similar to TRBJ2-1, so the J call may be wrong. This CDR3 is 12 amino acids long. Germline V gene lookup returns CDR1 SQVTM and CDR2 ANQGSEA.

DNA of the CDR3: TGTGCCAGTAGTGCGCTGACCGTCAACTATGGCTACACCTTC. It yields the protein CASSALTVNYGYTF. The chain has TRBV19 and TRBJ1-2; D not certain. The CDR3 extends over 14 amino acids. Per the germline V gene, CDR1 is LNHDA and CDR2 is SQIVND (reference sequence). V lost 5 bases and J 2 bases, leaving 12 bases between the germline ends.

The CDR3 DNA reads TGCGCCAGCAGTCAGAAGGGGGCGGTTTTCTACGAGCAGTACTTC. This sequence encodes CASSQKGAVFYEQYF. This chain links TRBV23-1 with TRBJ2-7; TRBD1 agrees at 7 bases. TRBV23-1 is sorted into the ORF group, with uncertain function. J lost 3 bases, V lost 3 bases, and 8 bases had no gene match. The CDR3 is 15 residues long.

This clonotype was seen only a few times. This chain connects TRBV4-2 to TRBJ2-1; D uncertain. The J call may be incorrect, as the DNA end agrees better with TRBJ2-5. Germline V gives CDR1 LGHNA, CDR2 YNFKEQ. CDR3 length: 15 residues. This CDR3 reads CASSQDPSRQETQYF. In DNA, the CDR3 is TGTGCCAGCAGCCAAGATCCCAGCAGACAAGAGACCCAGTACTTC.

This clonotype has at least ten counts. The V and J genes are TRBV6-5 and TRBJ2-5, with D possibly TRBD2 on 5 matching bases. With 0 bases removed from V and 4 bases from J, the gap between germline ends came to 18 bases. This CDR3 region has 17 residues. Germline V gene lookup returns CDR1 MNHEY and CDR2 SVGAGI. CDR3 residues: CASSYSSWGGGLETQYF. The CDR3 DNA follows: TGTGCCAGCAGTTACTCGAGTTGGGGTGGAGGATTAGAGACCCAGTACTTC.

On this clonotype: At one end, the junction sequence differs from germline, possibly due to a read error. The genes are TRBV4-3 and TRBJ1-2; 7 positions match TRBD1. This CDR3 comprises 16 residues. Germline CDR1 is LGHNA and CDR2 is YSLEER. CDR3 DNA sequence: TGCGCCAACAGCCAAGGTCTTACAGGGGTCTTTGGTGGCTACACCTTC. Its translation: CANSQGLTGVFGGYTF.

The rearrangement links TRBV21-1 to TRBJ2-3; TRBD2 reflects the table's D call only, with no check against the DNA. TRBV21-1 is a recognized pseudogene. The length of the CDR3 is 20 residues. CDR3 in amino acids: CASSKVAVAGGQERTDTQYF. CDR3 bases: TGTGCCAGCAGCAAAGTAGCGGTAGCGGGAGGTCAAGAGCGCACAGATACGCAGTATTTT.

The chain's CDR3 is CASSLSAHEQYF. CDR3 sequence (DNA): TGTGCCAGCAGCTTATCAGCTCACGAGCAGTACTTC. J is TRBJ2-5 and V is TRBV5-6; D unresolved. The J call may be wrong; the DNA end is better matched by TRBJ2-7. The CDR3 runs to 12 residues. The germline V gene encodes CDR1 SGHDT and CDR2 YYEEEE.

The chain joins TRBV7-2 to TRBJ2-7; no reliable D call. There are 14 residues in the CDR3. The V end lost 0 bases, the J end lost 4 bases, and 10 bases lay between the germline ends. Germline CDR1 reads SGHTA; CDR2 reads FQGNSA. The CDR3: CASSLAGTPYEQYF. Here the CDR3 DNA reads TGTGCCAGCAGCTTAGCAGGTACCCCTTACGAGCAGTACTTC.